This TCR beta chain came from a study of T cell responses to AZD1222 COVID-19 vaccine. Study-level information: Second-dose intervals near 4 or 12 weeks were combined.

CDR1 is WSHSY, CDR2 SAAADI, per germline. V was pared by 6 bases and J by 4 bases, with 8 bases of the junction left unmatched. The CDR3 is 15 residues long. TCRdb's table, derived via immunoSEQ multiplex PCR, lists solely in-frame clones and lacks some. Altogether roughly 140,000 clones are present, just over 90% being singletons, with the ten largest covering 1.8%. Worth noting for this clone: Its target is not known.

Whole-study results and caveats: It should be noted that donors were predominantly white British and more often female, and clonal diversity was possibly underestimated. Repertoires were sampled only after the peak T cell response.

The clonotype was recovered from an adult in good health. Sequencing used peripheral blood, obtained on day 0 of AZD1222 vaccination. The genes are TRBV10-2 and TRBJ1-4; 7 bases fit TRBD1. The CDR3 region is CASRGGTAVNEKLFF. The CDR3 bases are TGCGCCAGCAGGGGGGGGACAGCGGTTAATGAAAAACTGTTTTTT.